This T cell receptor beta chain appears in the sequencing data of a study of cytomegalovirus exposure and HLA in healthy donors. Points from the study as a whole: Previously analyzed data showed that most TCR beta V segments were productive at a frequency of about 87% or about 30%.

With respect to this clone: Its antigen is unknown.

Germline loops: CDR1 ENHRY, CDR2 SYGVKD. V was pared by 4 bases and J by 2 bases, with 12 bases between. The CDR3 runs to 15 residues. The PCR made use of 60 Vbeta and 13 Jbeta primers. Clones were sequenced by immunoSEQ multiplex PCR, and TCRdb holds only the in-frame ones, with some missing. Here the sample spans roughly 150,000 clones, more than 75% being singletons. The sample was PBMCs. This clonotype was sampled from a man aged 25-40 years in good health and CMV-seronegative. The chain joins TRBV10-3 to TRBJ2-1; a possible D gene is TRBD2 (5 bases). The CDR3, as DNA: TGTGCCATCAGTGCTCACGGAGGCCCCTACAATGAGCAGTTCTTC. It translates to CAISAHGGPYNEQFF.